What follows describes a single T cell receptor (beta chain). Its target is not known. Each sample had two DNA replicates, around 0.45 ug blood or about 1.5 ug tissue. Measured with immunoSEQ multiplex PCR; TCRdb has only the in-frame clones, and not every one. The table shows about 5,400 clones, with about two thirds occurring only once. The CDR3 has 14 residues. Germline assignment: CDR1 SNHLY and CDR2 FYNNEI. V shed 4 bases and J 5 bases; nucleotides not matched to a gene: 2. This sample is part of a study of early stage breast cancer tumors. Study-wide background: Around 10-fold was the mean read coverage per sample.

General observations from the study: Blood repertoires resembled normal breast more than tumor.

The rearrangement links TRBV2 to TRBJ2-7; 13 nucleotides match TRBD2. The specimen sequenced was breast tumor tissue. The origin of this receptor is a person in their sixties with breast cancer. CDR3 sequence reads: CASSGTSGSNEQYF. The CDR3 nucleotides read TGTGCCAGCAGTGGGACTAGCGGGAGTAACGAGCAGTACTTC.